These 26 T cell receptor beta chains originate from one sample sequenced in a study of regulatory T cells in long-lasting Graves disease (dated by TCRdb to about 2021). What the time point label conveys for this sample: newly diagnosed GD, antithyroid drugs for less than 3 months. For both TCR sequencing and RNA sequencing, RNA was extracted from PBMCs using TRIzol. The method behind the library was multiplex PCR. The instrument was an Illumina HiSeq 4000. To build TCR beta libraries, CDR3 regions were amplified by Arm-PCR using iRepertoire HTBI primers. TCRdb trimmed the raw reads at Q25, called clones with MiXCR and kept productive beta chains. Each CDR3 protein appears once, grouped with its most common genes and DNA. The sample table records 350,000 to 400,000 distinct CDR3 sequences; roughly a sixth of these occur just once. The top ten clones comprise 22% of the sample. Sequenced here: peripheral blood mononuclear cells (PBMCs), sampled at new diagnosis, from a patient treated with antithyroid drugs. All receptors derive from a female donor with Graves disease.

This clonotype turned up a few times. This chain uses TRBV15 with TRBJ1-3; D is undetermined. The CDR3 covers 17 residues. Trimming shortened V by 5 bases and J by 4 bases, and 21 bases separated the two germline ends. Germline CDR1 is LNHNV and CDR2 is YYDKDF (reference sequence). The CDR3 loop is CATSQRSHSSGGNTIYF. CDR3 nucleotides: TGTGCCACCAGCCAACGAAGTCACTCTTCGGGCGGAAACACCATATATTTT.

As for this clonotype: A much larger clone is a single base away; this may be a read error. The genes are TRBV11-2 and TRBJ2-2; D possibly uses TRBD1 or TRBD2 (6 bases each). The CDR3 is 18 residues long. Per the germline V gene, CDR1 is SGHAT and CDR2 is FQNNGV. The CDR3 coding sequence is TGTGCCAGCAGCTTAGGTGTAGGGGGGTTATCGAACGCCGGGGAGCTGTTTTTT. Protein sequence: CASSLGVGGLSNAGELFF.

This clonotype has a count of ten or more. As DNA, the CDR3 is TGTGCCAGCAGCTTAGGCCGGGCGGACAGTGAAAAACTGTTTTTT. Translated, it gives CASSLGRADSEKLFF. V usage is TRBV13 and J usage is TRBJ1-4, with D possibly matching TRBD1 (6 bases). The CDR3 contains 15 residues. Trimming shortened V by 0 bases and J by 7 bases, and 12 bases separated the two germline ends. Germline V gene lookup returns CDR1 PRHDT and CDR2 FYEKMQ (reference sequence).

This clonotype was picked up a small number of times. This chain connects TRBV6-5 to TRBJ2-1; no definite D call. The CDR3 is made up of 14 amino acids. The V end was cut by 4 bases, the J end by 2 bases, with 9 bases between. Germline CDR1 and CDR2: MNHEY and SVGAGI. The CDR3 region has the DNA TGTGCCAGCAGTTTATATGACCCCTACAATGAGCAGTTCTTC. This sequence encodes CASSLYDPYNEQFF.

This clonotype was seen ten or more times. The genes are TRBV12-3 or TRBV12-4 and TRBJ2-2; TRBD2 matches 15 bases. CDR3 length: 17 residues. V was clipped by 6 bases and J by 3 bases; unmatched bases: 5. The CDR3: CASRWTSGGADTGELFF. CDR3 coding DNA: TGTGCCAGCAGATGGACTAGCGGGGGGGCGGACACCGGGGAGCTGTTTTTT.

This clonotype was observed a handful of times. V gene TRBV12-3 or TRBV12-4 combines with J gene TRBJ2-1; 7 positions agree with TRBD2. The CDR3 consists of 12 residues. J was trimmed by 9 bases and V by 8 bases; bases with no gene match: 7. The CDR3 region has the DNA TGTGCCAGCGCTCGCGGGGGTATTGAGCAGTTCTTC. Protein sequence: CASARGGIEQFF.

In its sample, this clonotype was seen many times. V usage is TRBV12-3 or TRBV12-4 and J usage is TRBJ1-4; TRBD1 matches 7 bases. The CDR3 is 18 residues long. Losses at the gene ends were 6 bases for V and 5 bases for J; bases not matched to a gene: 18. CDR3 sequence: CASSETTGARRGNEKLFF. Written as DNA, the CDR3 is TGTGCCAGCAGCGAGACCACAGGGGCCAGACGTGGGAATGAAAAACTGTTTTTT.

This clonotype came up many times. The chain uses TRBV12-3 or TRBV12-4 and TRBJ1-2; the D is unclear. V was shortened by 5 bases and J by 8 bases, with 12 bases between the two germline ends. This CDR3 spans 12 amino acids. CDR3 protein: CASSGSLGGYTF. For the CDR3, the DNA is TGTGCCAGCAGTGGGTCGCTCGGGGGCTACACCTTC.

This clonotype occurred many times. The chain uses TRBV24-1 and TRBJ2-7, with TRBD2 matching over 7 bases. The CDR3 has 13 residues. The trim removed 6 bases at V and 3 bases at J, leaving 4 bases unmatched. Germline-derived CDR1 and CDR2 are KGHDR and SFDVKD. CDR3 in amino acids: CATSSAGRYEQYF. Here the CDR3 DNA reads TGTGCCACCAGTTCAGCGGGGCGCTACGAGCAGTACTTC.

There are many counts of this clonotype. Here the CDR3 DNA reads TGCAGTGCTACCTCCGTTGCGGGAGCTTACGAGCAGTACTTC. It specifies CSATSVAGAYEQYF. The J gene is TRBJ2-7, the V gene TRBV20-1, with TRBD2 matching over 7 bases. V trimming: 4 bases; J trimming: 4 bases; junction bases outside the gene matches: 10. The germline V gene has CDR1 DFQATT and CDR2 SNEGSKA (reference sequence). CDR3 size: 14 residues.

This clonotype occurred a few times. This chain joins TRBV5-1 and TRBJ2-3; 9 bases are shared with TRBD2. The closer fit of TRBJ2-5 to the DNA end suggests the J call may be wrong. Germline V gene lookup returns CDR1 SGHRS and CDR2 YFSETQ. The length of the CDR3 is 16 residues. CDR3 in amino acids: CASSLSVSGSRETQYF. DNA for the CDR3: TGCGCCAGCAGCTTGAGCGTTAGCGGGAGTCGTGAGACCCAGTACTTC.

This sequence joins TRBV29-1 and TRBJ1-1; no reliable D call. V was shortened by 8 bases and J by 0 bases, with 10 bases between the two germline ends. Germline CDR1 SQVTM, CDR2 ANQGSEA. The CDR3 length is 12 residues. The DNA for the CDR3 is TGCAGCACCCGTTTCATGAACACTGAAGCTTTCTTT. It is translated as CSTRFMNTEAFF.

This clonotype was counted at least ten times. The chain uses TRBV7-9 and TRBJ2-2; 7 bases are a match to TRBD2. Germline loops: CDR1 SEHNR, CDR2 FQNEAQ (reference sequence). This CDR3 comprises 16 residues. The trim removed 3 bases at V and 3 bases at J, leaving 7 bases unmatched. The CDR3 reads CASSLSREWDTGELFF. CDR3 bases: TGTGCCAGCAGCTTGTCGCGGGAGTGGGACACCGGGGAGCTGTTTTTT. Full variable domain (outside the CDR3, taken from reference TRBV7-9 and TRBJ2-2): DTGVSQNPRHKITKRGQNVTFRCDPISEHNRLYWYRQTLGQGPEFLTYFQNEAQLEKSRLLSDRFSAERPKGSFSTLEIQRTEQGDSAMYLCASSLSREWDTGELFFGEGSRLTVL.

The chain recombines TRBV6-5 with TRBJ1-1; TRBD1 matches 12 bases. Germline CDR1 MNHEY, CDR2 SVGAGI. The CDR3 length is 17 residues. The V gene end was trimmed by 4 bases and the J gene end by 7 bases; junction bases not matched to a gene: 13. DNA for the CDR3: TGTGCCAGCAGTTTAGTTGGGGACAGGGGGCGCTTAGGTGAAGCTTTCTTT. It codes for CASSLVGDRGRLGEAFF.

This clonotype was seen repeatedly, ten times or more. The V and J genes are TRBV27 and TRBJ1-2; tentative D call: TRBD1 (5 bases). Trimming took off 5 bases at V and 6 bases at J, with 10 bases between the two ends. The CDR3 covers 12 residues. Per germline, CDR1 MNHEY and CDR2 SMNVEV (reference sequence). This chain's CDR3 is CASSDSPDGYTF. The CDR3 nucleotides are TGTGCCAGCAGTGACAGTCCGGATGGCTACACCTTC.

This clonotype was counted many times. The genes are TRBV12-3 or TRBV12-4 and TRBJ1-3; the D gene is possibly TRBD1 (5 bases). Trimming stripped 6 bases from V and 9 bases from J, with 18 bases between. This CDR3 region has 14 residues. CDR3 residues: CASRNDGGRSTIYF. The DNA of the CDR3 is TGTGCCAGCAGAAATGACGGGGGACGAAGCACCATATATTTT.

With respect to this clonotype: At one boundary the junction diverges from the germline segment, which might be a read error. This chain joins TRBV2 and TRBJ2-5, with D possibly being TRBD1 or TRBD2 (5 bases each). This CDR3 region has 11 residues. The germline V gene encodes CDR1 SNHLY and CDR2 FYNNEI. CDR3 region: CVSSEGETQYF. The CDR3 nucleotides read TGTGTCAGCAGTGAGGGGGAGACCCAGTACTTC.

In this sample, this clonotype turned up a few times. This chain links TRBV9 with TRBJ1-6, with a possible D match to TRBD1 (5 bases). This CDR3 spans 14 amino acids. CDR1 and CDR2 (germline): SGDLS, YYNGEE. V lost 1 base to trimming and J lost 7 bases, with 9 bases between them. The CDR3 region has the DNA TGTGCCAGCAGCGTACGGGGCCAGAATTCACCCCTCCACTTT. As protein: CASSVRGQNSPLHF.

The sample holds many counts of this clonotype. CDR3 nucleotides: TGTGCCAGCAGCTTAGCGAGGGTAGTTAGGTTCTTC. It translates to CASSLARVVRFF. The chain joins TRBV7-2 to TRBJ2-1; a weak D match, TRBD2 (5 bases). V was cut by 0 bases and J by 15 bases, with 12 bases left in between. The length of the CDR3 is 12 residues. CDR1 SGHTA and CDR2 FQGNSA come from the germline V gene.

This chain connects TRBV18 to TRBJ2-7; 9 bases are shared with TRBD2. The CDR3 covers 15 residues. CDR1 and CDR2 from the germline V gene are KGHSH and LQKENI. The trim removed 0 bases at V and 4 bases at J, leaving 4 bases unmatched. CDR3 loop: CASSPPTTSGYEQYF. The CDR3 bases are TGTGCCAGCTCACCACCGACGACTAGCGGTTACGAGCAGTACTTC. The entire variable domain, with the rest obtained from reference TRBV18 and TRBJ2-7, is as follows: NAGVMQNPRHLVRRRGQEARLRCSPMKGHSHVYWYRQLPEEGLKFMVYLQKENIIDESGMPKERFSAEFPKEGPSILRIQQVVRGDSAAYFCASSPPTTSGYEQYFGPGTRLTVT.

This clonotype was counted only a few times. The CDR3 spells CASSNGGNQPQHF. For the CDR3, the DNA is TGTGCCAGCTCCAACGGCGGCAATCAGCCCCAGCATTTT. The chain has TRBV25-1 and TRBJ1-5, with D unclear. V was pared by 8 bases and J by 2 bases, with 10 bases between. Germline CDR1 is MGHDK and CDR2 is SYGVNS. This CDR3 spans 13 amino acids.

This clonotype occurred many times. The CDR3 DNA sequence: TGTGCCAGCAGCCGCCCGGACAGGGACACGCCGGAGACCCAGTACTTC. This encodes CASSRPDRDTPETQYF. The chain carries TRBV3-1 and TRBJ2-5, with 8 bases matching TRBD1. CDR3 length: 16 residues. V shed 4 bases and J 5 bases; nucleotides not matched to a gene: 12. Looked up from germline, CDR1 is LGHDT and CDR2 is YNNKEL (reference sequence).

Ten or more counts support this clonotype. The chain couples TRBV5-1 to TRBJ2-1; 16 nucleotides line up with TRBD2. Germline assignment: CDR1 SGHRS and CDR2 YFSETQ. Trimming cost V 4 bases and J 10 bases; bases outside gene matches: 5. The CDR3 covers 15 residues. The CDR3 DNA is TGCGCCAGCAGCACGGGACTAGCGGGGGGGCAGGAGCAGTTCTTC. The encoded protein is CASSTGLAGGQEQFF.

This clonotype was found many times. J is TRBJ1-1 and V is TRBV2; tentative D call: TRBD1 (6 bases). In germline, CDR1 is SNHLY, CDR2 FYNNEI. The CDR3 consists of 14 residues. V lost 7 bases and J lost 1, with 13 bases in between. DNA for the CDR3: TGTGCCAGCAACCAACAGGGACAGAACACTGAAGCTTTCTTT. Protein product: CASNQQGQNTEAFF.

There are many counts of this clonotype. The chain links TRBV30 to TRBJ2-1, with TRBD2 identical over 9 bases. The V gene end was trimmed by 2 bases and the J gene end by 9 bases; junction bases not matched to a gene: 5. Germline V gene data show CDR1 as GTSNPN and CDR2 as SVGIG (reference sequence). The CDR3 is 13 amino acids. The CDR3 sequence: CAWSWGGRVEQFF. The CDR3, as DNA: TGTGCCTGGAGTTGGGGCGGGAGGGTTGAGCAGTTCTTC.

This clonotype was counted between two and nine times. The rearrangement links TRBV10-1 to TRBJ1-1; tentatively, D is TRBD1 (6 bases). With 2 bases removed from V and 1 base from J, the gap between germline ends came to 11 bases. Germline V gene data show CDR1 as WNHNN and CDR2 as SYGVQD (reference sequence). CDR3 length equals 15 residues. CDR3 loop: CASSEVGGANTEAFF. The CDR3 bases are TGCGCCAGCAGTGAGGTGGGGGGGGCGAACACTGAAGCTTTCTTT.